This TCR beta chain was documented in a study of T cells in tuberculosis. The overall study: Within 7 days of starting treatment, or before, PBMC were stored.

A word on this clone: No antigen is known for it.

Time point described: new active TB diagnosis, blood taken before or within 7 days of starting treatment. Study-wide results and caveats: Active tuberculosis cases were adults; controls were adolescents.

Germline assignment: CDR1 MNHNS and CDR2 SASEGT. The CDR3 runs to 13 residues. V was cut by 6 bases and J by 5 bases, with 11 bases left in between. Method: immunoSEQ multiplex PCR; TCRdb's copy keeps in-frame clones and lacks some. The data show 25,000 to 35,000 clones, about 91% seen once. The sequencing here drew on PBMCs, taken at tuberculosis diagnosis. The chain couples TRBV6-1 to TRBJ1-5; no clear D. The sequence was collected from an adult with tuberculosis. Some clones in this sample may be carry-over from other donors' samples. This chain's CDR3 is CASSAQRYQPQHF. The DNA of the CDR3 is TGTGCCAGCAGCGCTCAGAGGTATCAGCCCCAGCATTTT.